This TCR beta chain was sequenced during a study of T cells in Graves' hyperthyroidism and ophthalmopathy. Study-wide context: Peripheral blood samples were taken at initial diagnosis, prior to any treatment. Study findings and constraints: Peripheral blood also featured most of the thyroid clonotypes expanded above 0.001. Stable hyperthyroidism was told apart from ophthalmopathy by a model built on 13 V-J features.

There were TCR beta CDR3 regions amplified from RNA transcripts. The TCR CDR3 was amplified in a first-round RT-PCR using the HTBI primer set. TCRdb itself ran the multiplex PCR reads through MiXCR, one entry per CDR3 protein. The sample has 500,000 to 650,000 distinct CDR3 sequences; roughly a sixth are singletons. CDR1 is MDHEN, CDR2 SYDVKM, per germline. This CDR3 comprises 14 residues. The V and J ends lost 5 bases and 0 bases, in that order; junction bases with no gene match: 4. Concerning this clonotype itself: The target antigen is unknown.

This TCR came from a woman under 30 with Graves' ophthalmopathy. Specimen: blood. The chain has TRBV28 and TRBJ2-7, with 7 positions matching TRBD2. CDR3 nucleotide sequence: TGTGCCAGCAGTGGGGGGGGGATCTCCTACGAGCAGTACTTC. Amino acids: CASSGGGISYEQYF.